One sample yielded the 28 T cell receptor beta chains listed below, sequenced in a study of blood T cells in healthy people across ages. The second PCR ran roughly 7 to 12 cycles with a sample-barcoded 5' primer and J-beta primers. TCRdb itself ran the 5' RACE reads through MiXCR, one entry per CDR3 protein. Counted here are 1 million or so distinct CDR3 sequences, 20% to 25% occurring once; the ten biggest clones make up approximately 0.71%. These data are also associated with another study on T cells of mothers and their children.

The source material was blood. These receptors all stem from a girl aged 2 to 10 in good health.

The rearrangement links TRBV20-1 to TRBJ2-7; D is undetermined. Trimming removed 5 bases at V and 2 bases at J, with 10 bases between. Germline CDR1 and CDR2: DFQATT and SNEGSKA (reference sequence). This CDR3 region has 12 residues. The CDR3 DNA reads TGCAGTGCTGTGGACGGACCCTACGAGCAGTACTTC. It specifies CSAVDGPYEQYF.

This chain joins TRBV19 and TRBJ2-7; TRBD2 might be the D (6 bases). V lost 5 bases and J lost 5, with 10 bases in between. The CDR3 has 12 residues. Germline V lookup: CDR1 LNHDA, CDR2 SQIVND (reference sequence). CDR3 residues: CASSGGINEQYF. In DNA form, the CDR3 reads TGTGCCAGTAGTGGGGGGATCAACGAGCAGTACTTC.

The chain combines TRBV7-9 with TRBJ2-3, with 7 bases matching TRBD2. The CDR3 is 11 residues long. CDR1 and CDR2 from the germline V gene are SEHNR and FQNEAQ (reference sequence). V dropped 10 bases and J dropped 6; count of bases not matched to a gene: 4. Here the CDR3 DNA reads TGTGCCATCGCCGGGGGGGATACGCAGTATTTT. Amino acids: CAIAGGDTQYF.

The chain is built from TRBV5-6 and TRBJ1-2; D remains ambiguous. The CDR3 sequence is 13 residues long. From germline, CDR1 is SGHDT and CDR2 YYEEEE. Deletions cut 4 bases from V and 6 bases from J, with 13 bases between. The CDR3: CASSPRVIHGYTF. The CDR3 DNA is TGTGCCAGCAGCCCCCGGGTTATCCATGGCTACACCTTC.

In its sample, this clonotype was seen many times. V usage is TRBV6-4 and J usage is TRBJ1-2; the D is unclear. The ends were cut back, 4 bases at V and 7 bases at J, with 10 bases in the middle. CDR1 and CDR2 from the germline V gene are MRHNA and SNTAGT. The CDR3 length is 12 residues. CDR3 protein: CASSGPGFGYTF. The DNA for the CDR3 is TGTGCCAGCAGTGGGCCGGGATTTGGCTACACCTTC.

This clonotype was seen only a few times. The gene calls are TRBV27 and TRBJ2-1, with D possibly matching TRBD1 (7 bases). The CDR3 runs 19 residues. Deletions cut 5 bases from V and 0 bases from J, with 23 bases between. Germline CDR1 is MNHEY and CDR2 is SMNVEV (reference sequence). CDR3 bases: TGTGCCAGCAGTCCAACGGGACTCCCAGGGGGGCACTCCTACAATGAGCAGTTCTTC. This translates into CASSPTGLPGGHSYNEQFF.

The chain combines TRBV27 with TRBJ2-5; D not certain. In germline, CDR1 is MNHEY, CDR2 SMNVEV (reference sequence). V was shortened by 6 bases and J by 4 bases, with 27 bases between the two germline ends. The CDR3 has 18 amino acids. CDR3: CASSPRSRDHPTRETQYF. CDR3 in DNA: TGTGCCAGCAGCCCTAGGTCCAGAGACCACCCCACGAGAGAGACCCAGTACTTC.

CDR3 residues: CASRKVSSGGIGYNEQFF. As DNA, the CDR3 is TGTGCCAGCAGGAAAGTGTCTAGCGGGGGGATCGGTTACAATGAGCAGTTCTTC. The V and J genes are TRBV7-2 and TRBJ2-1, with 11 bases that match TRBD2. With V trimmed by 6 bases and J by 4 bases, 14 bases remained unmatched. Germline-derived CDR1 and CDR2 are SGHTA and FQGNSA. The CDR3 has 18 residues.

This chain uses TRBV4-3 with TRBJ2-3, with D perhaps matching TRBD1 (5 bases). CDR1 and CDR2 from the germline V gene are LGHNA and YSLEER. This CDR3 contains 13 residues. V gave up 1 base and J gave up 8 bases, with 10 bases separating them. This CDR3 is CASSQVRGGTQYF. Written as DNA, the CDR3 is TGCGCCAGCAGCCAAGTTAGGGGTGGTACGCAGTATTTT.

This rearrangement joins TRBV5-1 to TRBJ1-1; TRBD1 aligns across 7 bases. V was pared by 5 bases and J by 2 bases, with 12 bases of the junction left unmatched. CDR1 SGHRS and CDR2 YFSETQ come from the germline V gene. This CDR3 is 16 amino acids long. CDR3 protein: CASRDVRQGENTEAFF. In DNA form, the CDR3 reads TGCGCCAGCAGGGATGTTAGGCAGGGGGAAAACACTGAAGCTTTCTTT.

The chain links TRBV28 to TRBJ1-4; D is unresolved. V dropped 6 bases and J dropped 4 bases, with 12 bases sitting between them. This CDR3 region has 14 residues. The germline V gene has CDR1 MDHEN and CDR2 SYDVKM. The CDR3: CASSEDNRNEKLFF. DNA for the CDR3: TGTGCCAGCAGCGAAGACAACCGTAATGAAAAACTGTTTTTT.

The gene calls are TRBV6-2 or TRBV6-3 and TRBJ1-5, with unresolved D. V lost 2 bases and J 7 bases, leaving 12 bases between the germline ends. CDR3 length equals 14 residues. Germline CDR1 reads MNHEY; CDR2 reads SVGEGT. The CDR3 coding sequence is TGTGCCAGCAGTTACAGATCCGGGGAACAGCCCCAGCATTTT. Its translation is CASSYRSGEQPQHF.

This chain connects TRBV20-1 to TRBJ1-2, with 10 nucleotides matching TRBD1. Per germline, CDR1 DFQATT and CDR2 SNEGSKA (reference sequence). The CDR3 is 12 amino acids. V trimming: 6 bases; J trimming: 8 bases; junction bases outside the gene matches: 6. CDR3 residues: CSALRTGGGYTF. The DNA for the CDR3 is TGCAGTGCCCTAAGGACAGGGGGAGGCTACACCTTC.

This clonotype has a handful of counts. The V call is TRBV2, the J call TRBJ2-3; 13 positions match TRBD2. J gave up 4 bases and V 6 bases, and 7 bases lay outside the gene matches. This CDR3 is 16 amino acids long. Germline V gene lookup returns CDR1 SNHLY and CDR2 FYNNEI. The CDR3 region has the DNA TGTGCCAGCAGAGTTAGGACTAGCGGGAGCGCAGATACGCAGTATTTT. Its protein product is CASRVRTSGSADTQYF.

The rearrangement joins TRBV29-1 to TRBJ2-3, with no clear D. CDR1 is SQVTM, CDR2 ANQGSEA, per germline. Trimming stripped 6 bases from V and 0 bases from J, with 25 bases between. The CDR3 sequence is 18 residues long. The CDR3 sequence: CSVKGFEPSYPSTDTQYF. DNA for the CDR3: TGCAGCGTCAAAGGGTTCGAGCCATCGTACCCTAGCACAGATACGCAGTATTTT.

This clonotype showed up just a few times. Germline is not matched at one junction end, which may reflect a read error. V and J are TRBV29-1 and TRBJ1-2; D call uncertain. This CDR3 spans 14 amino acids. CDR1 and CDR2 (germline): SQVTM, ANQGSEA. CDR3 in amino acids: CSVEGGLFNYGHTF. In DNA form, the CDR3 reads TGCAGCGTTGAGGGCGGGCTTTTTAACTATGGCCACACCTTC. The full variable domain, its missing parts supplied by reference TRBV29-1 and TRBJ1-2, is SAVISQKPSRDICQRGTSLTIQCQVDSQVTMMFWYRQQPGQSLTLIATANQGSEATYESGFVIDKFPISRPNLTFSTLTVSNMSPEDSSIYLCSVEGGLFNYGHTFGSGTRLTVV.

CDR3 residues: CAISEPRQYPNYGYTF. Here the CDR3 DNA reads TGTGCCATCAGTGAGCCTAGACAGTACCCTAACTATGGCTACACCTTC. The chain combines TRBV10-3 with TRBJ1-2; possibly TRBD1 for D (5 bases). Trimming took 2 bases from V and 0 from J, leaving 13 bases between them. CDR3 length: 16 amino acids. Per the germline V gene, CDR1 is ENHRY and CDR2 is SYGVKD.

The rearrangement joins TRBV6-2 or TRBV6-3 to TRBJ2-5; maybe TRBD1 (6 bases). Germline loops: CDR1 MNHEY, CDR2 SVGEGT. The CDR3 has 16 residues. V lost 8 bases and J 4 bases, leaving 23 bases between the germline ends. The CDR3 protein is CASHRVGRIGGETQYF. In DNA, the CDR3 is TGTGCCAGCCACAGGGTCGGGCGGATCGGAGGAGAGACCCAGTACTTC.

CDR3 sequence (DNA): TGTGCCATCAGCCAAAAGATCCCAATATTCCCGCTAGACAATGAGCAGTTCTTC. Translation gives CAISQKIPIFPLDNEQFF. The rearrangement uses TRBV10-3 and TRBJ2-1; the D is unclear. The CDR3 runs 18 residues. V gave up 6 bases and J gave up 5 bases, with 26 bases separating them. The germline V gene has CDR1 ENHRY and CDR2 SYGVKD.

The chain uses TRBV7-2 and TRBJ2-7; TRBD2 is a possible D gene (5 bases). CDR1 SGHTA and CDR2 FQGNSA come from the germline V gene. V dropped 5 bases and J dropped 9 bases, with 17 bases sitting between them. This CDR3 has 13 amino acids. CDR3 nucleotides: TGTGCCAGCAGCCCCCTCTCGGGGTCTCGGCAGTACTTC. As protein: CASSPLSGSRQYF.

The chain couples TRBV5-6 to TRBJ2-1; 7 positions match TRBD1. V lost 5 bases, J lost 6 bases, and 8 bases stayed unmatched. This CDR3 is built from 14 residues. The germline CDR1 and CDR2 sequences are SGHDT and YYEEEE. CDR3: CASSPLTGPNEQFF. The CDR3 bases are TGTGCCAGCAGTCCTTTGACAGGGCCCAATGAGCAGTTCTTC.

The chain couples TRBV10-3 to TRBJ2-5; 9 positions match TRBD1. TRBJ2-7 matches the DNA end more closely, so the J call is doubtful. CDR1 and CDR2 (germline): ENHRY, SYGVKD. This CDR3 region has 15 residues. The chain's CDR3 is CAISTPGQGADEQYF. The DNA for the CDR3 is TGTGCCATCAGTACTCCGGGACAGGGTGCCGACGAGCAGTACTTC.

The V and J genes are TRBV15 and TRBJ2-5; TRBD1 aligns across 7 bases. The closer fit of TRBJ2-7 to the DNA end suggests the J call may be wrong. Germline V gene lookup returns CDR1 LNHNV and CDR2 YYDKDF (reference sequence). The CDR3 has 14 residues. CDR3 sequence: CATSSPQGSGEQYF. Written as DNA, the CDR3 is TGTGCCACCAGCAGTCCACAGGGGTCTGGCGAGCAGTACTTC.

V usage is TRBV7-9 and J usage is TRBJ2-7, with D uncertain. V was clipped by 3 bases and J by 0 bases, with 6 bases between them. The CDR3 totals 13 residues. From germline, CDR1 is SEHNR and CDR2 FQNEAQ (reference sequence). The CDR3 DNA is TGTGCCAGCAGCTTCTATAGCTCCTACGAGCAGTACTTC. It encodes CASSFYSSYEQYF.

The chain combines TRBV4-1 with TRBJ2-1; TRBD2 might be the D (6 bases). Trimming stripped 4 bases from V and 7 bases from J, with 17 bases between. The germline gives CDR1 MGHRA, CDR2 YSYEKL. The CDR3 covers 15 residues. DNA of the CDR3: TGCGCCAGCAGCCTGTGGGCTAGCGAAGGAAATGAGCAGTTCTTC. Amino acids: CASSLWASEGNEQFF.

The CDR3 region has the DNA TGTGCCAGCAGCAAAAAATTGACTAGCGGGAGCGCATCCTACAATGAGCAGTTCTTC. The encoded protein is CASSKKLTSGSASYNEQFF. The chain couples TRBV7-3 to TRBJ2-1; TRBD2 agrees at 12 bases. Per the germline V gene, CDR1 is SGHTA and CDR2 is FQGTGA. The CDR3 length is 19 residues. The ends lost 5 bases at V and 1 base at J; junction bases unmatched: 12.

This rearrangement joins TRBV29-1 to TRBJ2-2; the D gene is possibly TRBD1 (5 bases). V dropped 4 bases and J dropped 1 base, with 10 bases sitting between them. Germline V lookup: CDR1 SQVTM, CDR2 ANQGSEA. This CDR3 contains 14 residues. DNA of the CDR3: TGCAGCGTTGTCGGTACAGGGAACACCGGGGAGCTGTTTTTT. Protein: CSVVGTGNTGELFF.

This clonotype was seen ten or more times. This chain links TRBV7-6 with TRBJ2-5; D unresolved. Trimming took 2 bases from V and 4 from J, leaving 20 bases between them. The CDR3 loop spans 17 amino acids. Germline-derived CDR1 and CDR2 are SGHVS and FNYEAQ. CDR3 in DNA: TGTGCCAGCAGCTTAAGGGCCGTCTCTGTTCCAAGAGAGACCCAGTACTTC. This encodes CASSLRAVSVPRETQYF.